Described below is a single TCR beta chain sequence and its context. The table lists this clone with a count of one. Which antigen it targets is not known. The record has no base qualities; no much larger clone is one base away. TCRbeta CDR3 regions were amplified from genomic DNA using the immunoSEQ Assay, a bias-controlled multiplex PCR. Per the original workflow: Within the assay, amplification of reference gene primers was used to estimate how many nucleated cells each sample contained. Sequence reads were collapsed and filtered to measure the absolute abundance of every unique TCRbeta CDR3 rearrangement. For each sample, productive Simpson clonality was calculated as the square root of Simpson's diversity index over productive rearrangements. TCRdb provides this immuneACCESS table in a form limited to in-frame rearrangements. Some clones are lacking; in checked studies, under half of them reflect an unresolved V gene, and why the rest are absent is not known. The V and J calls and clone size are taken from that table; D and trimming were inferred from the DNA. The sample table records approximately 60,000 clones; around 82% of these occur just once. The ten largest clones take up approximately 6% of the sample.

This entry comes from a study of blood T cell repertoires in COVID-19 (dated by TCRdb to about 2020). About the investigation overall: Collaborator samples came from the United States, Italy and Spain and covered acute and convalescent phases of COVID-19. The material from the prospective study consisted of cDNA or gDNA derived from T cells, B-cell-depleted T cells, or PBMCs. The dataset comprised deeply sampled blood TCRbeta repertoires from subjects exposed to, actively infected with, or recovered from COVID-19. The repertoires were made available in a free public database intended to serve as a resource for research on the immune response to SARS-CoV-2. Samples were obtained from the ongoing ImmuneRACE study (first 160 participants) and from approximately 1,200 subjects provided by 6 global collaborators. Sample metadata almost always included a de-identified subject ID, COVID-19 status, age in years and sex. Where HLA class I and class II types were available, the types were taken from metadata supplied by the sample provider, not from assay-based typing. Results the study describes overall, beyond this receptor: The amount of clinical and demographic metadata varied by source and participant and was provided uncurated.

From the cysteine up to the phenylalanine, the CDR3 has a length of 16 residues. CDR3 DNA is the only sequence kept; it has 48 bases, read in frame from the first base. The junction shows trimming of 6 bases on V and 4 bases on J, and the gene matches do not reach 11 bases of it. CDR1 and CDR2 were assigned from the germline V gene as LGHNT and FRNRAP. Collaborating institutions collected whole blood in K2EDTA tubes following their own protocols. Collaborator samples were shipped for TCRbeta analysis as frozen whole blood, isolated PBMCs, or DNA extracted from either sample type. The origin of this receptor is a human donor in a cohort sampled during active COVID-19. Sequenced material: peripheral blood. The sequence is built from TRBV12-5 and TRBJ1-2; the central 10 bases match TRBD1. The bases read TGTGCTAGTGGCCGGGACAGGGGAGGCTCGGTCTATGGCTACACCTTC. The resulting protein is CASGRDRGGSVYGYTF.